This T cell receptor beta chain originates from a study of OX40 agonist ivuxolimab in advanced cancers. Overall study: Cohort: approximately 83% men, mean age approximately 66, aged about 23 to 79. Participants could have had prior anti-PD-1, anti-PD-L1 or anti-CTLA-4 therapy, and roughly 40% had some. Findings of the study overall: At 0.1 to 3.0 mg/kg, CD4+ and CD8+ blood T cells expanded clonally by week 6.

About this clone itself: Its antigen remains unknown.

The table came from immunoSEQ multiplex PCR; TCRdb's copy has only in-frame clones and leaves some out. The sample shows about 75,000 clones, 86% of them seen only once. Baseline was the first blood sampling point, followed by cycle 4 day 1 and cycle 7 day 1. Source: CD4+ or CD8+ T cells sorted from blood, taken in a trial of the OX40 agonist ivuxolimab. The origin of this receptor is an adult with an advanced solid tumor such as melanoma, head and neck, liver or kidney cancer.

The CDR3, as DNA: TGTGCCAGCTCACCGCAGGGATTTGATCAGCCCCAGCATTTT. It specifies CASSPQGFDQPQHF. J is TRBJ1-5 and V is TRBV18; TRBD1 might be the D (5 bases). Trimming removed 3 bases at V and 5 bases at J, with 11 bases between. Germline V lookup: CDR1 KGHSH, CDR2 LQKENI. The CDR3 has 14 amino acids.